These 8 T cell receptor beta chains originate from one sample sequenced in a study of CD8 T cells in Susac syndrome. RNA in amounts of 0.5 to 1 ug was reverse transcribed with random hexamers. Each CDR3 protein is one row after TCRdb ran MiXCR on the immunoSEQ multiplex PCR reads. The sample has approximately 230,000 distinct CDR3 sequences; roughly 95% are singletons. Sequenced input: CD4+ T cells from PBMCs. These receptors originate from a human donor with multiple sclerosis.

The chain joins TRBV24-1 to TRBJ2-1; 8 bases line up with TRBD2. This CDR3 has 16 amino acids. Germline loops: CDR1 KGHDR, CDR2 SFDVKD. The V segment lost 4 bases and the J segment 6 bases; nucleotides outside the gene matches: 10. CDR3 nucleotides: TGTGCCACCAGTGACGCCACCCTAGCGGGCATCAATGAGCAGTTCTTC. It encodes CATSDATLAGINEQFF.

CDR3 DNA: TGTGCCAGCTCACCTCAGGGACCTGGGGCCAACGTCCTGACTTTC. Translating it yields CASSPQGPGANVLTF. V and J are TRBV18 and TRBJ2-6; D may match TRBD1 or TRBD2 (5 bases each). The germline gives CDR1 KGHSH, CDR2 LQKENI. This CDR3 is 15 amino acids long. The V and J ends lost 3 bases and 2 bases respectively, with 8 bases between them.

The rearrangement joins TRBV5-6 to TRBJ2-5; unclear D gene. Looked up from germline, CDR1 is SGHDT and CDR2 is YYEEEE. Trimming cost V 4 bases and J 3 bases, with 10 bases left between them. The CDR3 totals 13 residues. CDR3 in amino acids: CASSPDWKETQYF. In DNA form, the CDR3 reads TGTGCCAGCAGCCCTGACTGGAAAGAGACCCAGTACTTC. The full variable domain, its missing parts supplied by reference TRBV5-6 and TRBJ2-5, is DAGVTQSPTHLIKTRGQQVTLRCSPKSGHDTVSWYQQALGQGPQFIFQYYEEEERQRGNFPDRFSGHQFPNYSSELNVNALLLGDSALYLCASSPDWKETQYFGPGTRLLVL.

This clonotype was found a few times. The rearrangement links TRBV28 to TRBJ2-4; D may match TRBD1 or TRBD2 (5 bases each). This CDR3 spans 14 amino acids. Deletions cut 5 bases from V and 0 bases from J, with 8 bases between. Germline CDR1 reads MDHEN; CDR2 reads SYDVKM. CDR3 in DNA: TGTGCCAGCAGTGGGGGTTTAGCCAAAAACATTCAGTACTTC. It specifies CASSGGLAKNIQYF.

This clonotype was picked up one time. The V call is TRBV10-3, the J call TRBJ2-5, with D possibly TRBD1 on 6 matching bases. The CDR3 has 14 residues. Trimming cost V 4 bases and J 1 base, with 10 bases left between them. Germline loops: CDR1 ENHRY, CDR2 SYGVKD. CDR3 amino acids: CAISGGHLQETQYF. CDR3 nucleotides: TGTGCCATCAGTGGGGGACATCTCCAAGAGACCCAGTACTTC.

This chain joins TRBV19 and TRBJ1-2; no firm D call. Germline V gene data show CDR1 as LNHDA and CDR2 as SQIVND (reference sequence). Trimming took off 3 bases at V and 6 bases at J, with 20 bases between the two ends. The CDR3 runs to 16 residues. The CDR3 DNA is TGTGCCAGTAGTATGATCCCCCCAGTGGCCTCGAATGGCTACACCTTC. Its translation: CASSMIPPVASNGYTF.

This chain links TRBV2 with TRBJ1-4, with D unclear. Trimming stripped 5 bases from V and 3 bases from J, with 13 bases between. This CDR3 spans 15 amino acids. CDR1 is SNHLY, CDR2 FYNNEI, per germline. The chain's CDR3 is CASSPNRRANEKLFF. The CDR3 DNA sequence: TGTGCCAGCAGTCCCAACCGGCGAGCTAATGAAAAACTGTTTTTT.

The chain couples TRBV5-1 to TRBJ1-1, with D possibly being TRBD1 (6 bases). Trimming took off 0 bases at V and 6 bases at J, with 12 bases between the two ends. The CDR3 is 14 amino acids. CDR1 and CDR2 (germline): SGHRS, YFSETQ. In nucleotides, the CDR3 is TGCGCCAGCAGCTTGGGGGGGGCTTTGCCTGAAGCTTTCTTT. Translating gives CASSLGGALPEAFF.